This T cell receptor (beta chain) was obtained from a study of spatial heterogeneity in lung cancer. Germline V lookup: CDR1 SGHAT, CDR2 FQNNGV. The trim removed 5 bases at V and 0 bases at J, leaving 11 bases unmatched. The CDR3 sequence is 18 residues long. Each TCR cDNA molecule carried a unique molecular identifier. TCRdb passed the 5' RACE reads through MiXCR, listing each CDR3 protein once. This sample has around 10,000 distinct CDR3 sequences, with about 3.7% found just once. Time point of the sample: sample taken at primary tumor resection. The study sequenced unsorted whole RNA from tumor, nontumor lung or frozen PBMC.

The TCR was taken from a male donor with early-stage non-small cell lung cancer. Sequenced here: normal lung tissue next to the tumor, sampled at surgery. The V call is TRBV11-2, the J call TRBJ2-3, with TRBD2 matching over 10 bases. As DNA, the CDR3 is TGTGCCAGCAGCCGACTAGCGGGTGAGCCTGCTAGCACAGATACGCAGTATTTT. It specifies CASSRLAGEPASTDTQYF.